The T cell receptor (beta chain) under discussion was sequenced for a study of low-dose radiotherapy and immunotherapy resistance in tumors. Per the germline V gene, CDR1 is SGHDT and CDR2 is YYEEEE. Trimming took off 0 bases at V and 10 bases at J, with 7 bases between the two ends. This CDR3 comprises 11 residues. Time point reported: after trial treatment. Treatment noted: LDRT plus nivolumab, ipilimumab, low-dose cyclophosphamide and aspirin (RACIN trial). Alpha- and beta-chain coverage of first-strand cDNA came from TRAV- and TRBV-specific primers. TCRs were amplified for 15 to 25 PCR cycles with a constant-region primer and V-primer adapter. TCRdb re-called the reads through MiXCR, storing one row per CDR3 protein. The sample records more than 90,000 distinct CDR3 sequences, 20% being singletons. The sample holds many counts of this clonotype.

This sequence joins TRBV5-6 and TRBJ1-1; no clear D. The receptor was derived from a male donor with prostate cancer. The sample in question was PBMCs, obtained after low-dose radiotherapy plus immunotherapy. This CDR3 is CASSLGPGAFF. DNA of the CDR3: TGTGCCAGCAGCTTGGGGCCGGGAGCTTTCTTT.